The rows below give T cell receptor beta chains drawn from one sample of a study of CD8+CD57+ T cells in acquired aplastic anemia. TCRdb reprocessed the reads via MiXCR and lists one record per CDR3 protein. This table holds about 160,000 distinct CDR3 sequences, more than 40% found once. Sample: sorted CD4+, CD8+, or CD8+CD57+ T cells (not recorded which) from PBMCs. The receptors originated from a human donor with aplastic anemia. CDR3s include the opening cysteine and the closing phenylalanine or tryptophan. Fields, in order: D gene, V gene, J gene, clone size, CDR3 DNA, CDR3 protein. A D gene is named only where the DNA matches it firmly. Expanded clones are given a class, and other clones once, few, many or no size at all.

>TRBD2|TRBV7-6|TRBJ2-7|NA
TGTGCCAGCAGCGCCTCTAGCGGGAGTCCGGGGGAGCAGTACTTC
CASSASSGSPGEQYF
>NA|TRBV20-1|TRBJ1-6|NA
TGCAGTGCTAGGAGGGACGGACAAAGCTCCTATAATTCACCCCTCCACTTT
CSARRDGQSSYNSPLHF
>TRBD2|TRBV15|TRBJ2-7|NA
TGTGCCACCAGCAGACCCCGGGGCGGGGGGGCCGAGTACGAGCAGTACTTC
CATSRPRGGGAEYEQYF
>NA|TRBV19|TRBJ2-5|many
TGTGCCAGTAGTATAGATCCCTGGGCAGTCAATCCCCAGTACTTC
CASSIDPWAVNPQYF
>NA|TRBV9|TRBJ2-1|many
TGTGCCAGCAGCGTGTACAGGAGTTCCTACAATGAGCAGTTCTTC
CASSVYRSSYNEQFF
>NA|TRBV7-9|TRBJ1-1|NA
TGTGCCAGCAGCTTTTCGAGAAGAGAGACTGAAGCTTTCTTT
CASSFSRRETEAFF
>NA|TRBV27|TRBJ1-2|few
TGTGCCAGCAGTTTAGGAGTGCAGTCTAACTATGGCTACACCTTC
CASSLGVQSNYGYTF
>NA|TRBV19|TRBJ2-7|many
TGTGCCAGTAGTATAGGAGCAGGGGGGGCGGGGGAGCAGTACTTC
CASSIGAGGAGEQYF
>NA|TRBV29-1|TRBJ2-1|many
TGCAGCGCTTTAATAGGGAACAATGAGCAGTTCTTC
CSALIGNNEQFF
>NA|TRBV14|TRBJ2-7|many
TGTGCCAGCAGCCAGGTGGAGCGGCTCTTCCACGAGCAGTACTTC
CASSQVERLFHEQYF
>TRBD2|TRBV2|TRBJ2-3|NA
TGTGCCAGCAGTGATCCTAGCGGGAGTGCAGATACGCAGTATTTT
CASSDPSGSADTQYF
>NA|TRBV27|TRBJ1-5|NA
TGTGCCACCCAGCAAGCAGGGGAGGGAAATCAGCCCCAGCATTTT
CATQQAGEGNQPQHF
>NA|TRBV2|TRBJ1-1|NA
TGTGCCAGCAGTGCAGGTAGTCTCATGAACACTGAAGCTTTCTTT
CASSAGSLMNTEAFF
>NA|TRBV11-3|TRBJ1-1|many
TGTGCCAGCAGCCGTATCGGGGAGGTAGGAGCTGAAGCTTTCTTT
CASSRIGEVGAEAFF
>NA|TRBV19|TRBJ1-2|NA
TGTGCCAGTAGCCTAAGTTCAGGACTCTATGGCTACACCTTC
CASSLSSGLYGYTF
>NA|TRBV24-1|TRBJ2-5|NA
TGTGCCACCAGTGATTTCGACGCACAGGCGTGGGAGACCCAGTACTTC
CATSDFDAQAWETQYF
>NA|TRBV5-4|TRBJ1-1|NA
TGTGCCAGCAGAAAGACATCGGAGGGGACTGAAGCTTTCTTT
CASRKTSEGTEAFF
>TRBD1|TRBV20-1|TRBJ1-6|many
TGCAGTGCTAGACCCGCCGCGATTGACAGGGATAATTCACCCCTCCACTTT
CSARPAAIDRDNSPLHF
>NA|TRBV24-1|TRBJ2-5|few
TGTGCCACCGGCGATTGGGACAAACAAGAGACCCAGTACTTC
CATGDWDKQETQYF
>NA|TRBV9|TRBJ1-1|many
TGTGCCAGCAGCGTAGACAGCGGAGGGGTACGACCCACTGAAGCTTTCTTT
CASSVDSGGVRPTEAFF
>NA|TRBV2|TRBJ1-5|NA
TGTGCCAGCAGTGAAAGGGAGATGAGCAATCAGCCCCAGCATTTT
CASSEREMSNQPQHF
>NA|TRBV10-3|TRBJ1-1|NA
TGTGCCATCAGTGAGTCTCCAGGGGATGAAGCTTTCTTT
CAISESPGDEAFF
>NA|TRBV29-1|TRBJ2-3|many
TGCAGCGTCGGTGATACTAGCACAGATACGCAGTATTTT
CSVGDTSTDTQYF
>NA|TRBV7-3|TRBJ2-3|NA
TGTGCCAGCAGCTTAAACAGGGTATCAGATACGCAGTATTTT
CASSLNRVSDTQYF
>NA|TRBV25-1|TRBJ2-2|NA
TGTGCCAGCAGTTGGGGGGGCGGCGGGAGAGGGAGTACCGGGGAGCTGTTTTTC
CASSWGGGGRGSTGELFF
>NA|TRBV4-1|TRBJ2-2|many
TGCGCCAGCAGCCTCTATCGAGGGTCCGGGGAGCTGTTTTTT
CASSLYRGSGELFF
>TRBD1|TRBV10-3|TRBJ1-6|NA
TGTGCCATCAGTGAGTCTTTTAGGGACAGCACGAATTCACCCCTCCACTTT
CAISESFRDSTNSPLHF
>NA|TRBV11-1|TRBJ1-2|NA
TGTGCCAGCAGCTTGGGCGGGAATCCCTATGGCTACACCTTC
CASSLGGNPYGYTF
>TRBD1|TRBV12-3/TRBV12-4|TRBJ2-7|NA
TGTGCCAGCAGAGCCTCGGGACAGGGGTCTTACGAGCAGTACTTC
CASRASGQGSYEQYF
>TRBD1|TRBV19|TRBJ1-5|many
TGTGCCAGTAGGGACAGGGGTCGTGGTGGACATCAGCCCCAGCATTTT
CASRDRGRGGHQPQHF
>NA|TRBV19|TRBJ2-5|many
TGTGCCAGTAGTTGGGCTAGCGAAAAAGAGACCCAGTACTTC
CASSWASEKETQYF
>NA|TRBV10-3|TRBJ2-1|many
TGTGCCATCAGTGAGTCGGGGGTTATGACGGGAGAGTCCTACAATGAGCAGTTCTTC
CAISESGVMTGESYNEQFF
>NA|TRBV27|TRBJ2-7|NA
TGTGCCAGCAGTTTCACCCAGGCCGCCGAGCAGTACTTC
CASSFTQAAEQYF
>TRBD1|TRBV2|TRBJ1-2|NA
TGTGCCAGTAGCCGGGACAGTGGAAGGGGTGGCTACACCTTC
CASSRDSGRGGYTF
>NA|TRBV7-9|TRBJ2-5|many
TGTGCCAGCAGCTTTGGGGAGACCCAGTACTTC
CASSFGETQYF
>NA|TRBV24-1|TRBJ2-3|NA
TGTGCCACCAGTGGCCAGGTTCGGCGGGGCACAGATACGCAGTATTTT
CATSGQVRRGTDTQYF
>NA|TRBV7-8|TRBJ1-2|NA
TGTGCCAGCAAAGACGCTCTCACACATGGCTACACCTTC
CASKDALTHGYTF
>TRBD1|TRBV25-1|TRBJ2-3|NA
TGTGCCAGCAGTGATAGCGGAACAATCCAGGGGGCATATACGCAGTATTTT
CASSDSGTIQGAYTQYF
>NA|TRBV3-1|TRBJ1-6|NA
TGTGCCAGCAGCCAAAAGGGGGTCCTCAATTCACCCCTCCACTTT
CASSQKGVLNSPLHF
>TRBD2|TRBV7-9|TRBJ2-1|many
TGTGCCAGCAGCTTAGATACGTTGCGGGAGATATACAATGAGCAGTTCTTC
CASSLDTLREIYNEQFF
>NA|TRBV6-7|TRBJ2-7|few
TGTGCCAGCAGTTACGCGATCCCGGACCCAGCCTACGAGCAGTACTTC
CASSYAIPDPAYEQYF